A selection of T cell receptor beta chains follows, all from one sample in a study of blood T cell repertoires in COVID-19. TCRdb keeps only in-frame clones here, not all; method: immunoSEQ multiplex PCR. The sample carries around 100,000 clones, approximately 90% recorded once. Sequencing was performed on peripheral blood. The receptors come from a human donor with active COVID-19. The donor label of this sample is uncertain. The CDR3 runs from the conserved cysteine through the conserved F or W. The D gene is left open where the match is weak. Size tells how often a clone was seen (once, few, many) or the class of an expanded clone, and some rows leave it out.

clone size: -
D gene: -
J gene: TRBJ2-7
V gene: TRBV7-9
CDR3 protein: CASSLALSYEQYF
CDR3 DNA: TGTGCCAGCAGCTTAGCGCTTAGTTACGAGCAGTACTTC

clone size: few
D gene: -
J gene: TRBJ2-7
V gene: TRBV19
CDR3 protein: CASSIGQTSYEQYF
CDR3 DNA: TGTGCCAGTAGTATAGGACAGACCTCCTACGAGCAGTACTTC

clone size: -
D gene: -
J gene: TRBJ2-1
V gene: TRBV28
CDR3 protein: CASSRPGSYNEQFF
CDR3 DNA: TGTGCCAGCAGTCGACCGGGGAGCTACAATGAGCAGTTCTTC

clone size: -
D gene: -
J gene: TRBJ1-4
V gene: TRBV7-6
CDR3 protein: CASSLVMGQANEKLFF
CDR3 DNA: TGTGCCAGCAGCTTAGTAATGGGGCAGGCTAATGAAAAACTGTTTTTT

clone size: -
D gene: TRBD1
J gene: TRBJ1-1
V gene: TRBV29-1
CDR3 protein: CSALTGLGTEAFF
CDR3 DNA: TGCAGCGCCCTGACAGGGTTGGGCACTGAAGCTTTCTTT

clone size: -
D gene: TRBD2
J gene: TRBJ2-2
V gene: TRBV25-1
CDR3 protein: CASSSSGRATGELFF
CDR3 DNA: TGTGCCAGCAGTTCTAGCGGGAGGGCAACCGGGGAGCTGTTTTTT

clone size: -
D gene: TRBD1
J gene: TRBJ1-5
V gene: TRBV2
CDR3 protein: CASSNPNRGDQPQHF
CDR3 DNA: TGTGCCAGCAGCAACCCGAACAGGGGAGATCAGCCCCAGCATTTT

clone size: once
D gene: -
J gene: TRBJ1-2
V gene: TRBV7-2
CDR3 protein: CASSLLAGGYTF
CDR3 DNA: TGTGCCAGCAGCCTACTAGCCGGCGGCTACACCTTC

clone size: -
D gene: TRBD1
J gene: TRBJ2-1
V gene: TRBV5-1
CDR3 protein: CASSWDPARGRKNEQFF
CDR3 DNA: TGCGCCAGCAGCTGGGACCCCGCCAGGGGGCGCAAGAATGAGCAGTTCTTC

clone size: -
D gene: TRBD1
J gene: TRBJ2-7
V gene: TRBV27
CDR3 protein: CASSLSKWTGGRDEQYF
CDR3 DNA: TGTGCCAGCAGTTTATCGAAGTGGACAGGGGGTCGGGACGAGCAGTACTTC

clone size: -
D gene: TRBD1
J gene: TRBJ1-2
V gene: TRBV7-9
CDR3 protein: CASSSGQGAGGYTF
CDR3 DNA: TGTGCCAGCAGCTCTGGACAGGGGGCAGGTGGCTACACCTTC

clone size: -
D gene: -
J gene: TRBJ2-7
V gene: TRBV4-3
CDR3 protein: CASSQDRRGETYEQYF
CDR3 DNA: TGCGCCAGCAGCCAAGATAGGCGCGGTGAGACCTACGAGCAGTACTTC

clone size: -
D gene: TRBD2
J gene: TRBJ2-7
V gene: TRBV4-3
CDR3 protein: CASSQVAGGSSYEQYF
CDR3 DNA: TGCGCCAGCAGCCAAGTAGCGGGGGGAAGCTCCTACGAGCAGTACTTC

clone size: -
D gene: -
J gene: TRBJ2-2
V gene: TRBV18
CDR3 protein: CASSPPASNGELFF
CDR3 DNA: TGTGCCAGCTCACCTCCCGCCAGTAACGGGGAGCTGTTTTTT

clone size: -
D gene: -
J gene: TRBJ2-7
V gene: TRBV19
CDR3 protein: CASSISGEYEQYF
CDR3 DNA: TGTGCCAGTAGTATATCGGGAGAATACGAGCAGTACTTC

clone size: -
D gene: TRBD1
J gene: TRBJ1-3
V gene: TRBV6-6
CDR3 protein: CASSYRQGDTIYF
CDR3 DNA: TGTGCCAGCAGTTACAGACAGGGAGACACCATATATTTT

clone size: -
D gene: TRBD2
J gene: TRBJ2-7
V gene: TRBV10-1
CDR3 protein: CASSDGGESYEQYF
CDR3 DNA: TGCGCCAGCAGTGATGGGGGGGAATCCTACGAGCAGTACTTC

clone size: -
D gene: TRBD1
J gene: TRBJ2-5
V gene: TRBV2
CDR3 protein: CASSGDREETQYF
CDR3 DNA: TGTGCCAGCAGTGGGGACAGGGAGGAGACCCAGTACTTC